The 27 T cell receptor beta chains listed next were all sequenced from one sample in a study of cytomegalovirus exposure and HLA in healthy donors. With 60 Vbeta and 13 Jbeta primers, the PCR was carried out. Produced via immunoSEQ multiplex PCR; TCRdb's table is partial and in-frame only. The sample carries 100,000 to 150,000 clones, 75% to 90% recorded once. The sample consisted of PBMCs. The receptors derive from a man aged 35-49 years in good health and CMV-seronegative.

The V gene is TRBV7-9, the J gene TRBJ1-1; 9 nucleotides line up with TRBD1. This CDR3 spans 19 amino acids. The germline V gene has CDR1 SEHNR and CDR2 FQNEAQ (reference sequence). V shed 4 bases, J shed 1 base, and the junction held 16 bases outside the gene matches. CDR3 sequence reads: CASSYTSRGQGRGNTEAFF. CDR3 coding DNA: TGTGCCAGCAGCTATACCTCGAGGGGACAGGGAAGGGGGAACACTGAAGCTTTCTTT.

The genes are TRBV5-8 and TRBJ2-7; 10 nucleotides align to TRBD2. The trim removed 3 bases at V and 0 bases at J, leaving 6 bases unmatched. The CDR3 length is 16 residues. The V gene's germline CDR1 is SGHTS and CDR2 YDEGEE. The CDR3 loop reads CASSSGTSADSYEQYF. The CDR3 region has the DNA TGTGCCAGCAGCTCCGGGACTAGCGCGGACTCCTACGAGCAGTACTTC.

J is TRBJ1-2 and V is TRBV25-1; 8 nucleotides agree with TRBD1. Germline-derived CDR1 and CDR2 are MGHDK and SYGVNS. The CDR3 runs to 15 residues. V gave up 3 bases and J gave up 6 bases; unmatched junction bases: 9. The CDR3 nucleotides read TGTGCCAGCAGTGATTCAGGGGGCGGTTGGGATGGCTACACCTTC. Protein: CASSDSGGGWDGYTF.

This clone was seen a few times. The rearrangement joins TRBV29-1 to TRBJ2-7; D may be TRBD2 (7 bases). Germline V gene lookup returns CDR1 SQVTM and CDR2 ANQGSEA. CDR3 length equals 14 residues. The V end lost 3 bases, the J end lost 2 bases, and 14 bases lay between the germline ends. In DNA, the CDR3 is TGCAGCGTTGAGGGGGGGCGGGGTCCCTACGAGCAGTACTTC. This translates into CSVEGGRGPYEQYF.

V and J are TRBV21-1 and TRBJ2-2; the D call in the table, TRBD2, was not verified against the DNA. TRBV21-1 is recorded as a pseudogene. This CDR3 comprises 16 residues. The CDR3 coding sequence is TGTGCCAGCAGAAAAAGGGCGGGGTCGGGAAGGGGGGAGCTGTTTTTT. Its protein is CASRKRAGSGRGELFF.

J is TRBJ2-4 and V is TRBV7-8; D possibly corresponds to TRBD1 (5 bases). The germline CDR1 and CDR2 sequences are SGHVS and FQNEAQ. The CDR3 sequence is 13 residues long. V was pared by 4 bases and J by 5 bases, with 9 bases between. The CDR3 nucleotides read TGTGCCAGCAGCTCAGGGTACCAAAACATTCAGTACTTC. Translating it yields CASSSGYQNIQYF.

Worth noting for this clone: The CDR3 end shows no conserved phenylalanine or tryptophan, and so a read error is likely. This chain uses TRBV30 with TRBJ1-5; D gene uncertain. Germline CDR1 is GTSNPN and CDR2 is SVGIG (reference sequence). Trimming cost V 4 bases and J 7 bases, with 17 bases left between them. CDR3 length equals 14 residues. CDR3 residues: CAWNAGTSGQPQHV. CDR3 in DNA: TGTGCCTGGAACGCCGGCACCTCAGGACAGCCCCAGCATGTT.

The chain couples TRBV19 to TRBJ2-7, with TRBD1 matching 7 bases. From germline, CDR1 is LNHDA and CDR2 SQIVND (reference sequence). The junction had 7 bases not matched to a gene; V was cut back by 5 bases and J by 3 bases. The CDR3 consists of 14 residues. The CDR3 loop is CASSSGTARYEQYF. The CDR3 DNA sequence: TGTGCCAGTAGTTCTGGGACAGCACGCTACGAGCAGTACTTC.

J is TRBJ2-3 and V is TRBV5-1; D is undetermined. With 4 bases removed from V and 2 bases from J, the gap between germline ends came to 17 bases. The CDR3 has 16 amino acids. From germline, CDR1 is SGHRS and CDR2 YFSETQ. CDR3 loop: CASSATTSTNTDTQYF. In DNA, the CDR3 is TGCGCCAGCAGCGCAACTACCTCTACAAACACAGATACGCAGTATTTT.

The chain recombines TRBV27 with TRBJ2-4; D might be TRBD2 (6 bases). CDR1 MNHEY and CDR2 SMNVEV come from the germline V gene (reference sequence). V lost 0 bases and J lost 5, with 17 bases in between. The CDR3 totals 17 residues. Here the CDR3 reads CASSLSGLGTGQNIQYF. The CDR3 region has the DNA TGTGCCAGCAGTTTATCGGGACTGGGAACGGGGCAAAACATTCAGTACTTC.

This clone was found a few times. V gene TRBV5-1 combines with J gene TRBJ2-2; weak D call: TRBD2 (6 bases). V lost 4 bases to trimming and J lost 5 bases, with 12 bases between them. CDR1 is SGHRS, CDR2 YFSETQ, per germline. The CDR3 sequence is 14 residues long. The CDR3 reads CASSPGGVTGELFF. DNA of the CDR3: TGCGCCAGCAGCCCTGGAGGGGTAACCGGGGAGCTGTTTTTT.

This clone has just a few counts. CDR3 coding DNA: TGTGCCACCAGCAGAGATCTGGGCTATTACAATGAGCAGTTCTTC. Protein: CATSRDLGYYNEQFF. The rearrangement joins TRBV15 to TRBJ2-1; D is unresolved. Germline V lookup: CDR1 LNHNV, CDR2 YYDKDF (reference sequence). The CDR3 loop spans 15 amino acids. Deletions cut 0 bases from V and 4 bases from J, with 10 bases between. Looking up the rest from reference TRBV15 and TRBJ2-1 gives the full variable domain: DAMVIQNPRYQVTQFGKPVTLSCSQTLNHNVMYWYQQKSSQAPKLLFHYYDKDFNNEADTPDNFQSRRPNTSFCFLDIRSPGLGDTAMYLCATSRDLGYYNEQFFGPGTRLTVL.

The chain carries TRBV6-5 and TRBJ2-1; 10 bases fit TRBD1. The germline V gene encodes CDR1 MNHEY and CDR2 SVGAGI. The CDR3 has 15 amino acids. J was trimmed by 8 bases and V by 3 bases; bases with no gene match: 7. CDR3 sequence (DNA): TGTGCCAGCAGTTATTCGACAGGGGGCGTGTATGAGCAGTTCTTC. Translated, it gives CASSYSTGGVYEQFF.

The chain's CDR3 is CASSRIPGDEQFF. CDR3 DNA: TGTGCCAGCAGCCGGATTCCCGGGGATGAGCAGTTCTTC. The genes are TRBV27 and TRBJ2-1, with D possibly TRBD2 on 5 matching bases. CDR3 length: 13 residues. Trimming cost V 6 bases and J 8 bases, with 14 bases left between them. Germline V lookup: CDR1 MNHEY, CDR2 SMNVEV (reference sequence).

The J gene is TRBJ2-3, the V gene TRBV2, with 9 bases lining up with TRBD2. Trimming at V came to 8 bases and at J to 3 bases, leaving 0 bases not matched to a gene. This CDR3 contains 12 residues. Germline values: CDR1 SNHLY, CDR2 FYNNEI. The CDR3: CASAGGTDTQYF. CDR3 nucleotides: TGTGCCAGCGCGGGAGGGACAGATACGCAGTATTTT.

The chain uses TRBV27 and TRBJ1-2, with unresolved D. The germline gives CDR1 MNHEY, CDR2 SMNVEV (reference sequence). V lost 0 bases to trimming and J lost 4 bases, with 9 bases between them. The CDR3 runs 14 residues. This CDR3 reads CASSLSGSGYGYTF. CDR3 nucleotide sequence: TGTGCCAGCAGTTTATCGGGCTCTGGCTATGGCTACACCTTC.

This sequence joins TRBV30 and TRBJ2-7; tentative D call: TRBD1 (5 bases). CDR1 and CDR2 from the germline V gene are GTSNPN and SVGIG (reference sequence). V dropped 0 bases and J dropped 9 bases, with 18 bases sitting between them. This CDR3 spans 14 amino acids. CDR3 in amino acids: CAWSVGVRFDAQYF. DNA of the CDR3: TGTGCCTGGAGTGTAGGGGTAAGGTTCGATGCGCAGTACTTC.

The CDR3: CASSEATGRYEQYF. As DNA, the CDR3 is TGTGCCAGCAGTGAAGCGACAGGGCGGTACGAGCAGTACTTC. The chain uses TRBV2 and TRBJ2-7; 7 bases map to TRBD1. Germline V gives CDR1 SNHLY, CDR2 FYNNEI. The CDR3 runs to 14 residues. The V and J ends lost 0 bases and 4 bases, in that order; junction bases with no gene match: 3. The variable domain in full, completed from reference TRBV2 and TRBJ2-7, reads EPEVTQTPSHQVTQMGQEVILRCVPISNHLYFYWYRQILGQKVEFLVSFYNNEISEKSEIFDDQFSVERPDGSNFTLKIRSTKLEDSAMYFCASSEATGRYEQYFGPGTRLTVT.

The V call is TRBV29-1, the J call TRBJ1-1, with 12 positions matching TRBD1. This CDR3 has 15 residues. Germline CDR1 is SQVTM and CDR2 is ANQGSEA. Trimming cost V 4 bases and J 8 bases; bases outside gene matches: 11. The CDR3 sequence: CSVGGMGQGAVEAFF. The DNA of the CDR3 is TGCAGCGTTGGGGGGATGGGACAGGGGGCGGTAGAAGCTTTCTTT.

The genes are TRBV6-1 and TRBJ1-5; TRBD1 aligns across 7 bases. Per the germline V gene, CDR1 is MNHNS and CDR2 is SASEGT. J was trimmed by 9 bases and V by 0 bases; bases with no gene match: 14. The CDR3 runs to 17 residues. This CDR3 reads CASSEAGQSIGNGPQHF. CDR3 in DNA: TGTGCCAGCAGTGAAGCGGGACAGAGTATAGGTAATGGGCCCCAGCATTTT.

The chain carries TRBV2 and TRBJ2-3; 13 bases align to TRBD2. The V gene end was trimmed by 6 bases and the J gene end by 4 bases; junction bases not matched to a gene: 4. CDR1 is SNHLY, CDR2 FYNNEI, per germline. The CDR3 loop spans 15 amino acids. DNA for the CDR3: TGTGCCAGCAGGGGACTAGCGGGGATCGCAGATACGCAGTATTTT. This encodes CASRGLAGIADTQYF.

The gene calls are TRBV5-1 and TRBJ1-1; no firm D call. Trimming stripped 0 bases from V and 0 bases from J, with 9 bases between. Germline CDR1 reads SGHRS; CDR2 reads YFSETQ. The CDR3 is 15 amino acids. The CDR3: CASSLGSPMNTEAFF. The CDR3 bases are TGCGCCAGCAGCTTGGGTTCCCCTATGAACACTGAAGCTTTCTTT.

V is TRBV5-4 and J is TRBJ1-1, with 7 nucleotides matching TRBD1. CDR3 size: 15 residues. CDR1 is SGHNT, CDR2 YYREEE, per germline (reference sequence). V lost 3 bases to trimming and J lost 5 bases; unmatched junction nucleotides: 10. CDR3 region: CASSSPRGLRTEAFF. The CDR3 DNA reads TGTGCCAGCAGCTCCCCAAGGGGGCTTAGGACTGAAGCTTTCTTT.

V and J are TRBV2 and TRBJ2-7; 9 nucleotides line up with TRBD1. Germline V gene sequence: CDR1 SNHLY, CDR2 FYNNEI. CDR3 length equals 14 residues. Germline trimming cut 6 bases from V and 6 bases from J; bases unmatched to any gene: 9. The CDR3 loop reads CASRAQGALGEQYF. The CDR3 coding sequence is TGTGCCAGCAGGGCACAGGGGGCGCTCGGCGAGCAGTACTTC.

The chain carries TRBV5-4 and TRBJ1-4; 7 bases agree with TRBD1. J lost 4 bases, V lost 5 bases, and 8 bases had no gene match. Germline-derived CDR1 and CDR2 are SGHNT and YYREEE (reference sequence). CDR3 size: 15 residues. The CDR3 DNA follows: TGTGCCAGCAGTTACGAGGGGGCAGATAATGAAAAACTGTTTTTT. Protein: CASSYEGADNEKLFF.

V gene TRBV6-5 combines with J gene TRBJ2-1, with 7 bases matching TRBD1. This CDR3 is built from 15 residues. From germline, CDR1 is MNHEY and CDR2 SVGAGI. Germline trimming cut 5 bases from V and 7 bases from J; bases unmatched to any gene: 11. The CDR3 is CASSPTRQGINEQFF. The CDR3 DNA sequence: TGTGCCAGCAGTCCTACCCGACAGGGAATAAATGAGCAGTTCTTC.

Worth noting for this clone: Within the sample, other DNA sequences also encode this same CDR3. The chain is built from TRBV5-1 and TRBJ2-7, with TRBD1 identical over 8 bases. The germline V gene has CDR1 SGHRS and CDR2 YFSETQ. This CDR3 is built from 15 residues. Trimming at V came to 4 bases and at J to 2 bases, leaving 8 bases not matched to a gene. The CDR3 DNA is TGCGCCAGCAGCCTTGGACAGGGCCTAACCTACGAGCAGTACTTC. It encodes CASSLGQGLTYEQYF.